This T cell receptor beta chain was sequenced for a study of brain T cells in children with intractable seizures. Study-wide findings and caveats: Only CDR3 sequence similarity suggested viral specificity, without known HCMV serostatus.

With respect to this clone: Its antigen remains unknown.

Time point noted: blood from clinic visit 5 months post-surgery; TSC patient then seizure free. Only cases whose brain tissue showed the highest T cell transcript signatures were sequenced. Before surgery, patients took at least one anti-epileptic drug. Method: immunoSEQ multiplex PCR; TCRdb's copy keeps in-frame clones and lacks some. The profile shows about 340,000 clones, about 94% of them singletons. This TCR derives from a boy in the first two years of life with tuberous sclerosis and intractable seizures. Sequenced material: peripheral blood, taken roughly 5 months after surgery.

The CDR3 spells CASSLDPQSNQPQHF. The CDR3 DNA follows: TGTGCCAGCAGCTTGGACCCCCAGAGCAATCAGCCCCAGCATTTT. The V and J genes are TRBV5-4 and TRBJ1-5; D ambiguous. The CDR3 has 15 amino acids. Germline lookup yields CDR1 SGHNT and CDR2 YYREEE (reference sequence). V shed 0 bases and J shed 1 base, with 8 bases lying between them.